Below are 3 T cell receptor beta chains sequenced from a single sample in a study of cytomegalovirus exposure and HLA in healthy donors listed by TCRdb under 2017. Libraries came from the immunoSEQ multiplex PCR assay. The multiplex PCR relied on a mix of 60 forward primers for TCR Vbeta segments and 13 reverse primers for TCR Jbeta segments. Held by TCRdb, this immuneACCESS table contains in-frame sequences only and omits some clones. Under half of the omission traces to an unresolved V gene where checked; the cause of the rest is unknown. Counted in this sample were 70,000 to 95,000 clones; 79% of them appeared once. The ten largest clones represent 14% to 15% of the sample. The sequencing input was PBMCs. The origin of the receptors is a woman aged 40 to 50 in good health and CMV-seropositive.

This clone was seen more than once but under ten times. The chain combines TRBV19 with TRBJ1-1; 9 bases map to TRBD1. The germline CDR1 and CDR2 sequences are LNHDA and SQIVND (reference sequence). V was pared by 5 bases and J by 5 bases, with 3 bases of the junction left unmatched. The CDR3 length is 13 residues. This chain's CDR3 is CASSSDRGTEAFF. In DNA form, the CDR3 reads TGTGCCAGTAGTTCTGACAGGGGGACTGAAGCTTTCTTT.

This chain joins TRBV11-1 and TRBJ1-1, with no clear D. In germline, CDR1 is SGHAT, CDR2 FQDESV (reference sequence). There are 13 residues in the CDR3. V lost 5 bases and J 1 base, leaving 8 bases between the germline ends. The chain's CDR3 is CASSRTENTEAFF. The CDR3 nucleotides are TGTGCCAGCAGCCGGACTGAGAACACTGAAGCTTTCTTT.

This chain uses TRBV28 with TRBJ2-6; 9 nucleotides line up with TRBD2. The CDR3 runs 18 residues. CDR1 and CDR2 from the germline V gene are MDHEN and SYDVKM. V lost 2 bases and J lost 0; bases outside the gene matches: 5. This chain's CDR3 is CASSLVGGRASGANVLTF. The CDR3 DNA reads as TGTGCCAGCAGTTTAGTGGGCGGGAGGGCCTCTGGGGCCAACGTCCTGACTTTC.